This T cell receptor (beta chain) was profiled in a study of T-cell memory formation after mild COVID-19. Findings and limits, study-wide: Contracting CD4+ clones sat mainly in CM and EM; CD8+ in EMRA.

Concerning this clonotype itself: Its antigen is currently unknown.

One entry per CDR3 protein results from TCRdb running MiXCR on the 5' RACE reads. The repertoire includes under 250,000 distinct CDR3 sequences, over 15% of them detected once, and 2.1% sits in the top ten. The CDR3 runs 13 residues. Trimming cost V 5 bases and J 9 bases; bases outside gene matches: 9. This TCR was sampled from an adult woman who had mild COVID-19 (a few samples of this study predate the infection). Cell type and time point are not known. V usage is TRBV12-3 or TRBV12-4 and J usage is TRBJ2-7; 8 bases map to TRBD1. Sequencing was performed on PBMCs or a T cell subset sorted from them (not recorded which). CDR3 DNA: TGTGCCAGCAGTACAGGGGGAAAGGTTGGGCAGTACTTC. Translated: CASSTGGKVGQYF.